Below are 14 T cell receptor beta chains sequenced from a single sample in a study of post-analysis software for immune sequencing data. General study results and limits: There were five TRBV segments more frequent in patients than controls, and TRBV5-6, TRBV5-1 and TRBV20-1 were among them.

Their antigens are not known. Incorporated into the TCR beta cDNA libraries were unique molecular identifiers, which served to reduce PCR and sequencing biases. TCRdb processed the PCR reads anew with MiXCR; each CDR3 protein has one entry. The sample carries 400,000 to 500,000 distinct CDR3 sequences, more than 30% recorded once. Sequenced sample: blood. The origin of the receptors is a girl aged 2 to 10 with multiple sclerosis.

The genes are TRBV3-1 and TRBJ2-3; TRBD2 aligns across 11 bases. Trimming cost V 6 bases and J 3 bases; bases outside gene matches: 14. The CDR3 is 18 amino acids. CDR1 and CDR2 (germline): LGHDT, YNNKEL (reference sequence). The chain's CDR3 is CASSPNPRSGRGTDTQYF. The CDR3, as DNA: TGTGCCAGCAGTCCTAACCCACGTAGCGGGAGGGGGACAGATACGCAGTATTTT.

The table lists this clonotype with a few counts. The chain recombines TRBV7-2 with TRBJ1-1; D possibly corresponds to TRBD1 (5 bases). The germline gives CDR1 SGHTA, CDR2 FQGNSA. V was trimmed by 5 bases and J by 4 bases, leaving 11 bases between them. CDR3 size: 13 residues. In DNA, the CDR3 is TGTGCCAGCAGCCAAAGACAGATCACTGAAGCTTTCTTT. Its protein is CASSQRQITEAFF.

The J gene is TRBJ2-4, the V gene TRBV27; the D is unclear. The DNA end lines up better with TRBJ2-7; the J call may be wrong. CDR1 and CDR2 (germline): MNHEY, SMNVEV (reference sequence). This CDR3 is 17 amino acids long. CDR3 region: CASRRPADGAGPCEQYF. CDR3 in DNA: TGTGCCAGCAGGAGGCCCGCGGACGGAGCCGGGCCCTGCGAGCAGTACTTC.

On this clonotype: A much larger clone sits a single nucleotide away, making a read error possible. The chain's CDR3 is CASSLREETQYF. CDR3 coding DNA: TGTGCCAGCAGCTTAAGGGAAGAGACCCAGTACTTC. J is TRBJ2-5 and V is TRBV11-2; D unclear. This CDR3 has 12 amino acids. V lost 2 bases and J lost 3, with 4 bases in between. Germline V gene data show CDR1 as SGHAT and CDR2 as FQNNGV.

This clonotype has more than one count but fewer than ten. CDR3: CASSLQGTSYEQYF. The CDR3 nucleotides read TGTGCCAGCAGTCTACAGGGGACCTCCTACGAGCAGTACTTC. The rearrangement joins TRBV28 to TRBJ2-7, with 7 bases matching TRBD1. V gave up 5 bases and J gave up 0 bases; unmatched junction bases: 4. The germline CDR1 and CDR2 sequences are MDHEN and SYDVKM. There are 14 residues in the CDR3. The variable domain in full, completed from reference TRBV28 and TRBJ2-7, reads DVKVTQSSRYLVKRTGEKVFLECVQDMDHENMFWYRQDPGLGLRLIYFSYDVKMKEKGDIPEGYSVSREKKERFSLILESASTNQTSMYLCASSLQGTSYEQYFGPGTRLTVT.

The chain couples TRBV2 to TRBJ2-5, with D maybe TRBD1 (5 bases). The J call may not be correct, given that the DNA end is closer to TRBJ2-7. The CDR3 is 13 residues long. CDR1 is SNHLY and CDR2 is FYNNEI in the germline V gene. The CDR3 DNA follows: TGTGCCAGCAGGAAACACCAGGGCGTCGAGCAGTACTTC. Its protein is CASRKHQGVEQYF.

In DNA form, the CDR3 reads TGCAGTGCGCGAGGGTCGCAGCCCTACATTCAGTACTTC. Protein: CSARGSQPYIQYF. This chain links TRBV20-1 with TRBJ2-4; D possibly corresponds to TRBD2 (5 bases). Trimming removed 6 bases at V and 8 bases at J, with 17 bases between. Germline V gene data show CDR1 as DFQATT and CDR2 as SNEGSKA (reference sequence). This CDR3 contains 13 residues.

V gene TRBV28 combines with J gene TRBJ2-4; no clear D gene. Germline assignment: CDR1 MDHEN and CDR2 SYDVKM. The CDR3 contains 12 residues. Between the trimmed V and J ends, which lost 4 bases and 4 bases, there was a span of 5 bases. The chain's CDR3 is CASSWGKNIQYF. Here the CDR3 DNA reads TGTGCCAGCAGTTGGGGTAAAAACATTCAGTACTTC. Full variable domain (remainder filled in from reference TRBV28 and TRBJ2-4): DVKVTQSSRYLVKRTGEKVFLECVQDMDHENMFWYRQDPGLGLRLIYFSYDVKMKEKGDIPEGYSVSREKKERFSLILESASTNQTSMYLCASSWGKNIQYFGAGTRLSVL.

The chain recombines TRBV7-9 with TRBJ2-7; 7 bases align to TRBD1. V lost 8 bases, J lost 3 bases, and 7 bases stayed unmatched. Germline V CDR1 and CDR2: SEHNR, FQNEAQ (reference sequence). This CDR3 is 13 amino acids long. CDR3 region: CASGGQDLYEQYF. The CDR3 bases are TGTGCCAGCGGTGGACAGGATCTCTACGAGCAGTACTTC.

The V gene is TRBV20-1, the J gene TRBJ2-3, with 9 bases aligning to TRBD2. Germline V lookup: CDR1 DFQATT, CDR2 SNEGSKA (reference sequence). The CDR3 is made up of 16 amino acids. Trimming removed 1 base from V and 6 bases from J; junction bases left unmatched: 11. This CDR3 is CSARGGGGGASDTQYF. The CDR3 DNA follows: TGCAGTGCTAGAGGCGGAGGCGGGGGGGCTTCGGATACGCAGTATTTT.

The chain combines TRBV7-2 with TRBJ1-4; 8 bases align to TRBD1. With V trimmed by 5 bases and J by 6 bases, 11 bases remained unmatched. The germline gives CDR1 SGHTA, CDR2 FQGNSA. This CDR3 has 16 residues. This chain's CDR3 is CASSPQSGTGYEKLFF. Written as DNA, the CDR3 is TGTGCCAGCAGCCCCCAGTCGGGGACAGGATATGAAAAACTGTTTTTT.

The chain joins TRBV6-1 to TRBJ2-1, with D uncertain. Trimming left V 4 bases short and J 3 bases short, with 19 bases between. The CDR3 spans 17 residues. From germline, CDR1 is MNHNS and CDR2 SASEGT. CDR3 sequence: CASSGPSSAADYNEQFF. CDR3 in DNA: TGTGCCAGCAGTGGGCCATCTTCTGCGGCCGACTACAATGAGCAGTTCTTC.

In this sample, this clonotype turned up a few times. J is TRBJ2-1 and V is TRBV4-2, with TRBD1 as a possible D gene (6 bases). The germline V and J ends were trimmed by 0 bases and 5 bases, with 11 bases remaining between them. The CDR3 loop spans 15 amino acids. Germline V gene data show CDR1 as LGHNA and CDR2 as YNFKEQ. Written as DNA, the CDR3 is TGTGCCAGCAGCCAAGAAGGGGGAGTTGACAATGAGCAGTTCTTC. Translated: CASSQEGGVDNEQFF.

This clonotype has ten or more counts. The chain links TRBV4-1 to TRBJ2-1; 8 nucleotides agree with TRBD2. Per germline, CDR1 MGHRA and CDR2 YSYEKL. The length of the CDR3 is 18 residues. The J segment lost 8 bases and the V segment lost 1 base, leaving 16 bases of the junction unmatched. Here the CDR3 DNA reads TGCGCCAGCAGCCAAGTTACGAGCGGGGGCCACCGGGTACATGAGCAGTTCTTC. Translated: CASSQVTSGGHRVHEQFF.